This T cell receptor (beta chain) originates from a study of T cells in Graves' hyperthyroidism and ophthalmopathy. About the study: Sampling of peripheral blood happened at initial diagnosis, prior to any treatment.

Hyperthyroidism of Graves' type that showed no ophthalmopathy progression within 18 months was stable. The study excluded patients with uncontrolled infection, other autoimmune disease, pregnancy or lactation. This clonotype was observed at least ten times. Researchers amplified the TCR beta CDR3 regions from RNA transcripts. In the first-round RT-PCR of the TCR CDR3, the HTBI primer set was used. MiXCR, run by TCRdb on the multiplex PCR reads, gives a single entry per CDR3 protein. The sample holds 350,000 to 400,000 distinct CDR3 sequences; about a fifth are singletons and the top ten take 3.7%. The CDR3 is made up of 13 amino acids. In germline, CDR1 is MNHEY, CDR2 SVGAGI. The ends were cut back, 3 bases at V and 1 base at J, with 6 bases in the middle.

This chain uses TRBV6-5 with TRBJ1-1, with unresolved D. The clonotype was recovered from a woman under 30 with Graves' hyperthyroidism. Source material: blood. CDR3 nucleotide sequence: TGTGCCAGCAGTTATCTCGCGAACACTGAAGCTTTCTTT. It translates to CASSYLANTEAFF.